This TCR beta chain was observed in a study of OX40 agonist ivuxolimab in advanced cancers. Clones were sequenced by immunoSEQ multiplex PCR, and TCRdb holds only the in-frame ones, with some missing. The data show 55,000 or so clones, 87% seen once. With 7 bases removed from V and 0 bases from J, the gap between germline ends came to 15 bases. Germline V lookup: CDR1 MNHEY, CDR2 SVGAGI. This CDR3 comprises 15 residues. The TCR sequence derives from an adult with an advanced solid tumor such as melanoma, head and neck, liver or kidney cancer. V usage is TRBV6-5 and J usage is TRBJ1-1, with a possible D match to TRBD1 (6 bases). The sample consisted of CD4+ or CD8+ T cells sorted from blood, taken in a trial of the OX40 agonist ivuxolimab. The CDR3, as DNA: TGTGCCAGCAAACGGGGGGGCCTCATGAACACTGAAGCTTTCTTT. Protein sequence: CASKRGGLMNTEAFF.